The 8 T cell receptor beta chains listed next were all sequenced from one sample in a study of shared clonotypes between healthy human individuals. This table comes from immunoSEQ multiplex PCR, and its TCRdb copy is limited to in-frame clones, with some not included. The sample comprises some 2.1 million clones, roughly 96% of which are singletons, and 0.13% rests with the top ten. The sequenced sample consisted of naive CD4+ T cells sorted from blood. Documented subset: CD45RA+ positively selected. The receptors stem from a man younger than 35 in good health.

The CDR3 sequence is CASSQDGGLASPYNEQFF. The CDR3 DNA follows: TGCGCCAGCAGCCAAGATGGGGGTCTAGCCTCCCCCTACAATGAGCAGTTCTTC. The gene calls are TRBV4-3 and TRBJ2-1; D may correspond to TRBD1 or TRBD2 (5 bases each). Germline V gene lookup returns CDR1 LGHNA and CDR2 YSLEER. The V end was cut by 0 bases, the J end by 2 bases, with 17 bases between. The CDR3 covers 18 residues.

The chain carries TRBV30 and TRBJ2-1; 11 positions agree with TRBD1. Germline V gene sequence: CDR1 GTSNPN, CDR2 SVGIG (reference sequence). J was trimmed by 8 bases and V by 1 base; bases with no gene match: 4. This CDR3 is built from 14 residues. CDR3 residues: CAWSAGQGADEQFF. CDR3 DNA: TGTGCCTGGAGTGCCGGACAGGGGGCCGATGAGCAGTTCTTC.

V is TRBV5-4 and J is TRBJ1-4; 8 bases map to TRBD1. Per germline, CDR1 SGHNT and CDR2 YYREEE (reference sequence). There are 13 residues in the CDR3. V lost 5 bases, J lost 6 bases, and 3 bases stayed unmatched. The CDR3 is CASRSGQDEKLFF. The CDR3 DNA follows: TGTGCCAGCAGGTCGGGACAGGATGAAAAACTGTTTTTT.

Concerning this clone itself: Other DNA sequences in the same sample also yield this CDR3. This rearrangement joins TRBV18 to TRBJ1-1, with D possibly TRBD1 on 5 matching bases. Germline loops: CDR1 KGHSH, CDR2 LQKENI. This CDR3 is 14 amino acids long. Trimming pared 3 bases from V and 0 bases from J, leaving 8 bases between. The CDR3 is CASSPGRMNTEAFF. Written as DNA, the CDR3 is TGTGCCAGCTCACCGGGACGGATGAACACTGAAGCTTTCTTT.

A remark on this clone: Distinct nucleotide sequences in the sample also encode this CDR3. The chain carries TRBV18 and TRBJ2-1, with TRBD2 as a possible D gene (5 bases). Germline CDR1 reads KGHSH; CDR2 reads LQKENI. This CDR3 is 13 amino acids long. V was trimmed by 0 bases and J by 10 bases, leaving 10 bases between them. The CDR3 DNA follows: TGTGCCAGCTCACCACCGGTAGCGAACGAGCAGTTCTTC. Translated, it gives CASSPPVANEQFF.

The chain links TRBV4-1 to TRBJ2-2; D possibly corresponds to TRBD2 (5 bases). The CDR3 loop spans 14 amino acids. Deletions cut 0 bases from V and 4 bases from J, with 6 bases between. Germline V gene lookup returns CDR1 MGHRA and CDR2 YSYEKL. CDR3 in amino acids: CASSQDTSTGELFF. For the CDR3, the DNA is TGCGCCAGCAGCCAAGATACTAGCACCGGGGAGCTGTTTTTT.

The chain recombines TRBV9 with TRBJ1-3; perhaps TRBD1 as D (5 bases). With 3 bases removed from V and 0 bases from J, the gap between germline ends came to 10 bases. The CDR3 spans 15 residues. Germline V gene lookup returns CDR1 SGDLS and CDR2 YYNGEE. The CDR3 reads CASSAADNSGNTIYF. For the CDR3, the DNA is TGTGCCAGCAGCGCTGCGGACAACTCTGGAAACACCATATATTTT.

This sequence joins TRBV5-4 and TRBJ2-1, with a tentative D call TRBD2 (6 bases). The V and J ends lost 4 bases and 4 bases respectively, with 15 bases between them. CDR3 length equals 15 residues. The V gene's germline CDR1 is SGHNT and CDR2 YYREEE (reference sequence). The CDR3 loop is CASSPPPGGYNEQFF. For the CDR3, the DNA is TGTGCCAGCAGCCCCCCTCCTGGGGGGTACAATGAGCAGTTCTTC.